This record covers a single T cell receptor (beta chain). The data were taken from a study of glioma-infiltrating T cells after dendritic cell vaccination. At the level of the study: Between 2003 and 2012, patients got autologous tumor lysate-pulsed dendritic cell vaccines.

There are 14 residues in the CDR3. Germline V gives CDR1 ENHRY, CDR2 SYGVKD. V was pared by 2 bases and J by 5 bases, with 9 bases between. Stated time point: after dendritic cell vaccination, including at tumor progression/relapse. Up to about 2 ug genomic DNA was used for TCRB CDR3 amplification. TCRdb keeps only in-frame clones here, not all; method: immunoSEQ multiplex PCR. The sample lists 72,000 or so clones, around 87% occurring once. This clonotype was obtained from a human donor with glioblastoma. The source was blood, collected after dendritic cell vaccination. The rearrangement joins TRBV10-3 to TRBJ2-2; D might be TRBD1 (6 bases). The CDR3 DNA sequence: TGTGCCATCAGTGAGACAGGGTCAACCGGGGAGCTGTTTTTT. Translating it yields CAISETGSTGELFF.